This entry lists 15 T cell receptor beta chains sequenced from one sample in a study of beta chain features in type 1 diabetes. General study findings and limits: People with Type 1 diabetes carried modestly yet significantly shorter TCRB CDR3s in all four CD4+ subsets.

What these receptors recognize is not known. Reverse transcription of all isolated RNA meant that expressed TCRB transcripts were sequenced. Data came from immunoSEQ multiplex PCR; TCRdb stores just in-frame clones and leaves some out. The profile shows around 150,000 clones, roughly 8% of them singletons. What was sequenced was central memory CD4+ T cells from blood. These TCRs come from a woman between 18 and 29 years old with type 1 diabetes.

This clone was detected only a few times. V is TRBV4-1 and J is TRBJ1-2; TRBD1 agrees at 7 bases. This CDR3 contains 15 residues. The junction had 5 bases not matched to a gene; V was cut back by 0 bases and J by 4 bases. Per the germline V gene, CDR1 is MGHRA and CDR2 is YSYEKL. The CDR3 DNA is TGCGCCAGCAGCCAAGATCGGGGGACAGTCTATGGCTACACCTTC. Translating it yields CASSQDRGTVYGYTF.

This clone was detected a few times. The chain has TRBV15 and TRBJ2-2, with 10 bases aligning to TRBD2. The germline CDR1 and CDR2 sequences are LNHNV and YYDKDF (reference sequence). Losses at the gene ends were 5 bases for V and 4 bases for J; bases not matched to a gene: 7. CDR3 length: 16 amino acids. This CDR3 is CATSRLGLAVTGELFF. The CDR3 DNA reads TGTGCCACCAGCCGACTAGGACTAGCGGTCACCGGGGAGCTGTTTTTT.

The gene calls are TRBV18 and TRBJ2-7, with a tentative D call TRBD1 (5 bases). The CDR3 consists of 14 residues. V lost 3 bases and J 5 bases, leaving 14 bases between the germline ends. The germline CDR1 and CDR2 sequences are KGHSH and LQKENI. CDR3 sequence: CASSPPGRVHEQYF. In DNA, the CDR3 is TGTGCCAGCTCACCGCCGGGCAGGGTTCACGAGCAGTACTTC.

The chain has TRBV28 and TRBJ2-5; no reliable D call. CDR3 length: 13 amino acids. V was trimmed by 3 bases and J by 5 bases, leaving 10 bases between them. Germline CDR1 is MDHEN and CDR2 is SYDVKM. The CDR3 coding sequence is TGTGCCAGCAGTTTGTCGGGTTGGGAGACCCAGTACTTC. It translates to CASSLSGWETQYF.

The chain combines TRBV4-3 with TRBJ2-3, with D possibly TRBD2 on 5 matching bases. The germline V gene has CDR1 LGHNA and CDR2 YSLEER. Deletions cut 0 bases from V and 4 bases from J, with 8 bases between. This CDR3 is 14 amino acids long. The CDR3 DNA reads TGCGCCAGCAGCCAAGAATTGCGGGCAGATACGCAGTATTTT. Translated, it gives CASSQELRADTQYF.

This clone has more than one count but fewer than ten. V and J are TRBV7-2 and TRBJ1-2; D is unclear. The ends were cut back, 1 base at V and 0 bases at J, with 12 bases in the middle. The germline gives CDR1 SGHTA, CDR2 FQGNSA. The length of the CDR3 is 16 residues. The CDR3 DNA sequence: TGTGCCAGCAGCTTAGGGATGGCGGCCTCTAACTATGGCTACACCTTC. Translated: CASSLGMAASNYGYTF.

CDR3 in amino acids: CASRTSSGSHNEQFF. The DNA of the CDR3 is TGTGCCAGTAGGACCTCTAGCGGGAGCCACAATGAGCAGTTCTTC. The V gene is TRBV19, the J gene TRBJ2-1, with 10 bases aligning to TRBD2. CDR1 and CDR2 (germline): LNHDA, SQIVND (reference sequence). The CDR3 runs to 15 residues. V lost 6 bases, J lost 5 bases, and 7 bases stayed unmatched.

For this clone: One end of the junction fails to match germline, which may point to a read error. CDR3 in DNA: TGTGCCAGCAGTTTGGATGCGGGGAACACTGAAGCTTTCTTT. Its translation: CASSLDAGNTEAFF. The chain links TRBV10-3 to TRBJ1-1; unclear D gene. The CDR3 contains 14 residues. In germline, CDR1 is ENHRY, CDR2 SYGVKD.

This clone was seen a handful of times. This sequence joins TRBV7-7 and TRBJ1-5; no clear D. In germline, CDR1 is SSHAT, CDR2 FNYEAQ (reference sequence). The CDR3 consists of 13 residues. V dropped 1 base and J dropped 6 bases, with 7 bases sitting between them. The CDR3 region has the DNA TGTGCCAGCAGCTTAGACATTGGTCAGCCCCAGCATTTT. Translated: CASSLDIGQPQHF.

In this sample, this clone turned up a few times. The chain is built from TRBV19 and TRBJ1-1; D is unclear. Germline loops: CDR1 LNHDA, CDR2 SQIVND (reference sequence). The V gene lost 5 bases and the J gene lost 1 base, with 14 bases spanning the gap. CDR3 length: 15 residues. Written as DNA, the CDR3 is TGTGCCAGTAGTCTACTACGCGATCGGAACACTGAAGCTTTCTTT. It translates to CASSLLRDRNTEAFF.

This clone appeared once. This chain uses TRBV7-2 with TRBJ2-5; no clear D. The CDR3 has 12 amino acids. V lost 5 bases to trimming and J lost 2 bases, with 6 bases between them. Germline CDR1 SGHTA, CDR2 FQGNSA. This chain's CDR3 is CASSPLQETQYF. CDR3 sequence (DNA): TGTGCCAGCAGCCCCCTTCAAGAGACCCAGTACTTC.

The genes are TRBV7-2 and TRBJ2-1, with 8 positions matching TRBD1. The ends lost 3 bases at V and 4 bases at J; junction bases unmatched: 2. Germline V gene data show CDR1 as SGHTA and CDR2 as FQGNSA. The CDR3 sequence is 14 residues long. The CDR3 region is CASSFTGGYNEQFF. For the CDR3, the DNA is TGTGCCAGCAGCTTTACAGGGGGGTACAATGAGCAGTTCTTC.

This clone was seen only a few times. V and J are TRBV5-6 and TRBJ2-7; 8 bases map to TRBD1. The germline V gene encodes CDR1 SGHDT and CDR2 YYEEEE. With 3 bases clipped from V and 6 bases from J, the junction kept 8 bases outside the gene matches. The length of the CDR3 is 14 residues. The CDR3 bases are TGTGCCAGCAGCTACACGGACAGGGCGGGCGAGCAGTACTTC. The encoded protein is CASSYTDRAGEQYF.

This clone was counted only a few times. The rearrangement uses TRBV14 and TRBJ2-7; possible D gene TRBD2, 6 bases. The CDR3 contains 12 residues. Germline values: CDR1 SGHDN, CDR2 FVKESK. With 4 bases removed from V and 4 bases from J, the gap between germline ends came to 8 bases. The CDR3 region has the DNA TGTGCCAGCAGCCTTAGCGGTTACGAGCAGTACTTC. This codes for CASSLSGYEQYF.

The V and J genes are TRBV6-6 and TRBJ2-1; a possible D gene is TRBD1 (6 bases). The CDR3 has 14 amino acids. The V and J ends lost 10 bases and 8 bases respectively, with 21 bases between them. From germline, CDR1 is MNHNY and CDR2 SVGAGI (reference sequence). CDR3 in amino acids: CAISPPTGRDEQFF. The DNA for the CDR3 is TGTGCCATCAGCCCCCCCACAGGGCGCGATGAGCAGTTCTTC.